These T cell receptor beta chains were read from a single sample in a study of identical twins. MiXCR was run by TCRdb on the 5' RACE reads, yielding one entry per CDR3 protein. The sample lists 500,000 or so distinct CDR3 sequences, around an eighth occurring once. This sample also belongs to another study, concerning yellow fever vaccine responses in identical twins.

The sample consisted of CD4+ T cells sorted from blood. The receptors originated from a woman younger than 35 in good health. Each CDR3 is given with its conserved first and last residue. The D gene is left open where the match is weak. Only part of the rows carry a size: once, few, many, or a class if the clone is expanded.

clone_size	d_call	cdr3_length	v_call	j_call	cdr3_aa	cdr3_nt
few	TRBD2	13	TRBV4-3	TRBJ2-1	CASTLEAGGEQFF	TGCGCCAGCACCCTCGAGGCGGGGGGTGAGCAGTTCTTC
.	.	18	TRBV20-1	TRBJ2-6	CSARDEAGITSGANVLTF	TGCAGTGCTAGAGATGAGGCAGGGATAACGTCCGGGGCCAACGTCCTGACTTTC
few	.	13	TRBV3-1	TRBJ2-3	CASSPRRRDTQYF	TGTGCCAGCAGCCCCCGGAGGAGAGATACGCAGTATTTT
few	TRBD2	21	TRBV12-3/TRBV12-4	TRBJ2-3	CASSFSPSRLAGRKGTDTQYF	TGTGCCAGCAGTTTCTCCCCATCCCGACTAGCGGGGAGGAAGGGCACAGATACGCAGTATTTT
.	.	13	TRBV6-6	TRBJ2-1	CASSYASYNEQFF	TGTGCCAGCAGTTACGCTAGTTACAATGAGCAGTTCTTC
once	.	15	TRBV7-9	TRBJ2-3	CASSLGLQGTDTLYF	TGTGCCAGCAGCTTAGGTTTACAGGGCACAGATACGCTGTATTTT
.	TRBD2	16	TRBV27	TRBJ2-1	CASSLVRGLGFNEQFF	TGTGCCAGCAGTTTGGTGAGGGGACTAGGATTCAATGAGCAGTTCTTC
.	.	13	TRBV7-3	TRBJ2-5	CASSLMGGKTQYF	TGTGCCAGCAGCTTAATGGGGGGCAAGACCCAGTACTTC
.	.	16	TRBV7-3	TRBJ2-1	CASSPSLGLSYNEQFF	TGTGCCAGCAGCCCCAGTCTGGGGCTCTCCTACAATGAGCAGTTCTTC
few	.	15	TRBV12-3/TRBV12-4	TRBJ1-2	CASSLGAGNNYGYTF	TGTGCCAGCAGTTTAGGGGCAGGGAATAACTATGGCTACACCTTC
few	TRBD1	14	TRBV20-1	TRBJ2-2	CSASRDRVSGELFF	TGCAGTGCTAGTAGGGACAGGGTTTCGGGGGAGCTGTTTTTT
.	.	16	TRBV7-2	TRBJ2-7	CASSSARNGGTYEQYF	TGTGCCAGCAGCTCCGCCAGGAACGGGGGAACCTACGAGCAGTACTTC
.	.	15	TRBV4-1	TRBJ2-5	CASSQVPTGQETQYF	TGCGCCAGCAGCCAAGTCCCGACAGGCCAAGAGACCCAGTACTTC
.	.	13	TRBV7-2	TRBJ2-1	CASSLAGVEEQFF	TGTGCCAGCAGCTTAGCGGGAGTGGAAGAGCAGTTCTTC
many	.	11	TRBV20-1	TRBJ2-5	CSARSGETQYF	TGCAGTGCTCGGAGCGGAGAGACCCAGTACTTC
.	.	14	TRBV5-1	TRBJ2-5	CASSFGWNGETQYF	TGCGCCAGCAGCTTTGGTTGGAACGGGGAGACCCAGTACTTC
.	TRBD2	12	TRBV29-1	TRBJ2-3	CSVLAGTDTQYF	TGCAGCGTGCTAGCGGGCACAGATACGCAGTATTTT
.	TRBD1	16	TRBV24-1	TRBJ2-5	CATSVNPGTGRETQYF	TGTGCCACCAGTGTCAATCCCGGGACAGGGCGAGAGACCCAGTACTTC